This T cell receptor beta chain was obtained from a study of CXCR3-negative and CXCR3-positive naive CD8 T cells. It was by 5' RACE with UMI labels that the TRB cDNA libraries were prepared. Each CDR3 protein gets one entry in TCRdb, which reprocessed the 5' RACE reads and gives no DNA. The table lists 40,000 to 45,000 distinct CDR3 sequences. CDR1 and CDR2 from the germline V gene are MNHEY and SVGEGT. This CDR3 has 17 amino acids. This TCR derives from a human donor in good health. Some clones in this sample may be carry-over from other donors' samples. The sample consisted of naive CXCR3- CD8+ T cells from blood. Subset denoted: CD45RO-CCR7+CD27+CD95- naive CD8+ T cells lacking CXCR3 (TNR3-). The rearrangement uses TRBV6-2 or TRBV6-3 and TRBJ2-2; TCRdb gives TRBD2 as the D gene, but with no DNA this cannot be confirmed. The CDR3 is CASSPLKRGRLFGELFF.